This T cell receptor (beta chain) derives from a study of metastatic and nonmetastatic thyroid tumors. Study details: Repertoires were compared across blood and tumor or nodule tissue from malignant and benign thyroid patients.

MiXCR re-clonotyped the PCR reads for TCRdb. This table holds around 23,000 clones, about 20% found once. Patients underwent thyroid surgery, and none had received any treatment before it. With 4 bases clipped from V and 4 bases from J, the junction kept 3 bases outside the gene matches. This CDR3 is built from 13 residues. From germline, CDR1 is LGHDT and CDR2 YNNKEL (reference sequence). The table lists this clone with many counts. Its antigen remains unknown. Study-level findings and limits: Versus benign nodules, malignant thyroid tumors reportedly had significantly higher TCR beta diversity, in blood and tumor.

Sequencing input: blood. The V and J genes are TRBV3-1 and TRBJ1-1, with 7 bases identical to TRBD1. The source is a male donor with papillary thyroid cancer or a benign thyroid nodule (not recorded which). Some clones in this sample may be carry-over from other donors' samples. CDR3 DNA sequence: TGTGCCAGCAGCCGGGGACAGCTCACTGAAGCTTTCTTT. The encoded protein is CASSRGQLTEAFF.